Listed below are T cell receptor beta chains from one sample, sequenced in a study of blood T cell repertoires in COVID-19. Clones were read by immunoSEQ multiplex PCR, and TCRdb kept only the in-frame ones, dropping some. The sample holds about 110,000 clones; about 70% are singletons and the top ten take approximately 0.88%. Material: peripheral blood. The receptors come from a human donor with acute or convalescent COVID-19. The donor label of this sample is uncertain. CDR3s include the opening cysteine and the closing phenylalanine or tryptophan. The D gene is left open where the match is weak. Size is omitted from some rows. Given values are once, few, many or a class for expanded clones.

j_gene: TRBJ1-6; d_gene: NA; v_gene: TRBV2; abundance: NA; CDR3aa: CAGTGVFNSPLHF; CDR3nt: TGTGCCGGAACAGGCGTTTTTAATTCACCCCTCCACTTT
j_gene: TRBJ1-2; d_gene: NA; v_gene: TRBV7-2; abundance: NA; CDR3aa: CASSPGRGYTF; CDR3nt: TGTGCCAGCAGCCCTGGGAGGGGCTACACCTTC
j_gene: TRBJ2-5; d_gene: NA; v_gene: TRBV5-1; abundance: NA; CDR3aa: CASSAQGQETQYF; CDR3nt: TGCGCCAGCAGCGCGCAGGGTCAAGAGACCCAGTACTTC
j_gene: TRBJ2-7; d_gene: NA; v_gene: TRBV10-3; abundance: NA; CDR3aa: CAISESGPTYSYEQYF; CDR3nt: TGTGCCATCAGTGAGTCGGGGCCGACTTACTCCTACGAGCAGTACTTC
j_gene: TRBJ1-6; d_gene: TRBD1; v_gene: TRBV28; abundance: NA; CDR3aa: CASSPGGYNSPLHF; CDR3nt: TGTGCCAGCAGCCCAGGGGGTTATAATTCACCCCTCCACTTT
j_gene: TRBJ2-5; d_gene: NA; v_gene: TRBV3-1/TRBV3-2; abundance: NA; CDR3aa: CASSQDRRGDETQYF; CDR3nt: TGTGCCAGCAGCCAAGATCGTCGAGGAGATGAGACCCAGTACTTC
j_gene: TRBJ2-3; d_gene: TRBD1; v_gene: TRBV2; abundance: NA; CDR3aa: CASSGWDRGLDTQYF; CDR3nt: TGTGCCAGCAGTGGCTGGGACAGGGGATTAGATACGCAGTATTTT
j_gene: TRBJ1-2; d_gene: NA; v_gene: TRBV4-2; abundance: NA; CDR3aa: CASSQDSYGYTF; CDR3nt: TGTGCCAGCAGCCAGGACAGCTATGGCTACACCTTC
j_gene: TRBJ2-2; d_gene: NA; v_gene: TRBV7-9; abundance: NA; CDR3aa: CASSLHPGELFF; CDR3nt: TGTGCCAGCAGCTTACATCCCGGGGAGCTGTTTTTT
j_gene: TRBJ1-2; d_gene: NA; v_gene: TRBV5-1; abundance: NA; CDR3aa: CASSLTPGYYGYTF; CDR3nt: TGCGCCAGCAGCCTGACCCCGGGATACTATGGCTACACCTTC
j_gene: TRBJ1-1; d_gene: TRBD1; v_gene: TRBV6-5; abundance: NA; CDR3aa: CASSLPTGLAFF; CDR3nt: TGTGCCAGCAGTCTACCGACAGGGCTGGCTTTCTTT
j_gene: TRBJ1-5; d_gene: NA; v_gene: TRBV7-2; abundance: NA; CDR3aa: CASRLSGDQPQHF; CDR3nt: TGTGCCAGCAGACTCTCCGGGGATCAGCCCCAGCATTTT
j_gene: TRBJ2-7; d_gene: TRBD1; v_gene: TRBV4-2; abundance: NA; CDR3aa: CASSQGGSGTGLKQYF; CDR3nt: TGTGCCAGCAGCCAAGGGGGATCCGGGACAGGGTTGAAGCAGTACTTC
j_gene: TRBJ1-4; d_gene: NA; v_gene: TRBV7-9; abundance: few; CDR3aa: CASGSGTMSEKLFF; CDR3nt: TGTGCCAGCGGAAGTGGGACAATGAGTGAAAAACTGTTTTTT
j_gene: TRBJ2-3; d_gene: NA; v_gene: TRBV12-3/TRBV12-4; abundance: NA; CDR3aa: CASSRPGTDTQYF; CDR3nt: TGTGCCAGCAGTCGACCAGGAACAGATACGCAGTATTTT
j_gene: TRBJ1-5; d_gene: TRBD1; v_gene: TRBV2; abundance: NA; CDR3aa: CASSQENKGQYQPQHF; CDR3nt: TGTGCCAGCAGTCAAGAAAACAAGGGACAGTATCAGCCCCAGCATTTT
j_gene: TRBJ1-5; d_gene: NA; v_gene: TRBV2; abundance: NA; CDR3aa: CASRRDSSAGQPQHF; CDR3nt: TGTGCCAGCAGACGGGACTCGTCCGCGGGTCAGCCCCAGCATTTT
j_gene: TRBJ1-6; d_gene: NA; v_gene: TRBV12-5; abundance: many; CDR3aa: CASGPGWGSPLHF; CDR3nt: TGTGCTAGTGGCCCGGGGTGGGGTTCACCCCTCCACTTT
j_gene: TRBJ1-5; d_gene: NA; v_gene: TRBV7-9; abundance: NA; CDR3aa: CASSGKGVGQPQHF; CDR3nt: TGTGCCAGCAGCGGGAAGGGGGTTGGACAGCCCCAGCATTTT
j_gene: TRBJ2-7; d_gene: NA; v_gene: TRBV7-9; abundance: NA; CDR3aa: CASSLGAGGGEQYF; CDR3nt: TGTGCCAGCAGCTTAGGTGCAGGGGGAGGCGAGCAGTACTTC
j_gene: TRBJ1-4; d_gene: TRBD1; v_gene: TRBV6-5; abundance: NA; CDR3aa: CASRKTGVNEKLFF; CDR3nt: TGTGCCAGCAGGAAGACAGGGGTTAATGAAAAACTGTTTTTT
j_gene: TRBJ1-6; d_gene: NA; v_gene: TRBV28; abundance: NA; CDR3aa: CASSFFQGLMGNSPLHF; CDR3nt: TGTGCCAGCAGTTTCTTCCAGGGGTTAATGGGTAATTCACCCCTCCACTTT
j_gene: TRBJ1-2; d_gene: NA; v_gene: TRBV19; abundance: NA; CDR3aa: CASSIRGHGDTQRYGYTF; CDR3nt: TGTGCCAGTAGTATACGGGGTCACGGAGACACTCAACGGTATGGCTACACCTTC
j_gene: TRBJ1-4; d_gene: TRBD1; v_gene: TRBV4-1; abundance: NA; CDR3aa: CASSFPGQGRGEKLFF; CDR3nt: TGCGCCAGCAGCTTTCCGGGACAGGGGAGGGGAGAAAAACTGTTTTTT
j_gene: TRBJ1-1; d_gene: TRBD1; v_gene: TRBV5-1; abundance: NA; CDR3aa: CASSLNRGGESDEAFF; CDR3nt: TGCGCCAGCAGCCTCAACAGGGGGGGAGAGTCGGACGAAGCTTTCTTT
j_gene: TRBJ1-2; d_gene: NA; v_gene: TRBV5-1; abundance: few; CDR3aa: CASSPSDFSGSTF; CDR3nt: TGCGCCAGCAGCCCGTCTGACTTCAGCGGATCCACCTTC
j_gene: TRBJ1-1; d_gene: TRBD1; v_gene: TRBV6-5; abundance: few; CDR3aa: CASSTDREGNTEAFF; CDR3nt: TGTGCCAGCAGTACGGACAGGGAGGGGAACACTGAAGCTTTCTTT
j_gene: TRBJ2-5; d_gene: NA; v_gene: TRBV3-1/TRBV3-2; abundance: few; CDR3aa: CASSPAPRETQYF; CDR3nt: TGTGCCAGCAGCCCCGCCCCACGGGAGACCCAGTACTTC